The 21 T cell receptor beta chains below come from one sample, sequenced in a study of blood T cell repertoires in COVID-19 (TCRdb year 2020). The library was prepared using the immunoSEQ multiplex PCR assay. In its TCRdb copy, this immuneACCESS table keeps in-frame sequences only and misses some clones. Where compared with another copy, unresolved V genes explain less than half of these, and the others have no known cause. The sample includes 95,000 to 150,000 clones, with about four fifths observed a single time. The ten largest account for 9% to 14% of the sample. Sequencing was performed on peripheral blood. The receptors derive from a human donor in a cohort sampled during active COVID-19.

The V gene is TRBV2, the J gene TRBJ2-3, with a weak D call TRBD1 (5 bases). Germline-derived CDR1 and CDR2 are SNHLY and FYNNEI. V gave up 6 bases and J gave up 2 bases, with 15 bases separating them. The CDR3 consists of 15 residues. CDR3 region: CASSRLLGPTDTQYF. In nucleotides, the CDR3 is TGTGCCAGCAGCCGTCTATTGGGGCCCACAGATACGCAGTATTTT.

The CDR3 DNA follows: TGTGCCAGCAGCCGGGGGCAGGGGGAGAACACTGAAGCTTTCTTT. The encoded protein is CASSRGQGENTEAFF. The V call is TRBV3-1 (or the pseudogene TRBV3-2), the J call TRBJ1-1, with 7 bases that match TRBD1. Trimming cost V 4 bases and J 1 base; bases outside gene matches: 6. The CDR3 is made up of 15 amino acids. CDR1 and CDR2 from the germline V gene are LGHDT and YNNKEL (reference sequence).

The chain carries TRBV18 and TRBJ2-7, with TRBD1 as a possible D gene (7 bases). The V and J ends lost 3 bases and 2 bases respectively, with 11 bases between them. The CDR3 sequence is 14 residues long. The germline V gene has CDR1 KGHSH and CDR2 LQKENI. CDR3 loop: CASSPAGQTYEQYF. The CDR3 DNA follows: TGTGCCAGCTCACCTGCGGGACAGACCTACGAGCAGTACTTC.

The chain joins TRBV18 to TRBJ1-1; D may be TRBD1 (6 bases). In germline, CDR1 is KGHSH, CDR2 LQKENI. The CDR3 contains 15 residues. The V end was cut by 6 bases, the J end by 0 bases, with 14 bases between. This chain's CDR3 is CASSPGQNMNTEAFF. The CDR3 DNA sequence: TGTGCCAGCTCGCCCGGACAGAACATGAACACTGAAGCTTTCTTT.

This chain links TRBV6-5 with TRBJ2-1; no definite D call. The CDR3 runs to 12 residues. Trimming took off 2 bases at V and 7 bases at J, with 6 bases between the two ends. Germline-derived CDR1 and CDR2 are MNHEY and SVGAGI. The CDR3 bases are TGTGCCAGCAGTTACCCAGGAAATGAGCAGTTCTTC. Translating it yields CASSYPGNEQFF.

The rearrangement links TRBV12-3 or TRBV12-4 to TRBJ2-7; possibly TRBD1 for D (5 bases). V was clipped by 9 bases and J by 5 bases, with 14 bases between them. This CDR3 has 12 amino acids. CDR3 nucleotides: TGTGCCAGTGCAGGGTGGGGTAACGAGCAGTACTTC. This encodes CASAGWGNEQYF.

The chain recombines TRBV5-1 with TRBJ2-1; D might be TRBD2 (7 bases). V shed 0 bases and J shed 4 bases, with 11 bases lying between them. CDR3 length equals 15 residues. CDR1 and CDR2 (germline): SGHRS, YFSETQ. CDR3 residues: CASSLASGTYNEQFF. In DNA, the CDR3 is TGCGCCAGCAGCTTGGCCAGCGGGACATACAATGAGCAGTTCTTC.

CDR3 in DNA: TGTGCCAGCTCACCACGGGAGGCGGGGAACGATCTAACCCAGTACTTC. Translation gives CASSPREAGNDLTQYF. V usage is TRBV18 and J usage is TRBJ2-5; possibly TRBD2 for D (6 bases). The CDR3 has 16 amino acids. Trimming removed 1 base at V and 8 bases at J, with 20 bases between. The germline V gene has CDR1 KGHSH and CDR2 LQKENI. The complete variable domain, with remaining parts taken from reference TRBV18 and TRBJ2-5, reads NAGVMQNPRHLVRRRGQEARLRCSPMKGHSHVYWYRQLPEEGLKFMVYLQKENIIDESGMPKERFSAEFPKEGPSILRIQQVVRGDSAAYFCASSPREAGNDLTQYFGPGTRLLVL.

The chain carries TRBV5-1 and TRBJ2-5, with 9 bases matching TRBD2. CDR1 and CDR2 (germline): SGHRS, YFSETQ. The CDR3 consists of 15 residues. Trimming took 0 bases from V and 5 from J; bases not matched to a gene: 5. CDR3 in DNA: TGCGCCAGCAGCTTGGGTGCCCTAGCGGGGGAGACCCAGTACTTC. It specifies CASSLGALAGETQYF.

In this sample, this clone turned up once. The V gene is TRBV5-1, the J gene TRBJ1-6; maybe TRBD1 (5 bases). The germline gives CDR1 SGHRS, CDR2 YFSETQ. Trimming took off 0 bases at V and 5 bases at J, with 9 bases between the two ends. The CDR3 extends over 15 amino acids. CDR3 coding DNA: TGCGCCAGCAGCTTGGGAATACAGGATAATTCACCCCTCCACTTT. It translates to CASSLGIQDNSPLHF.

V and J are TRBV15 and TRBJ2-5, with D maybe TRBD1 (5 bases). Deletions cut 0 bases from V and 5 bases from J, with 13 bases between. Looked up from germline, CDR1 is LNHNV and CDR2 is YYDKDF (reference sequence). The CDR3 totals 15 residues. The CDR3 sequence is CATSRDQGPGETQYF. The CDR3 DNA is TGTGCCACCAGCAGAGATCAAGGACCAGGGGAGACCCAGTACTTC. The whole variable domain, filled in from reference TRBV15 and TRBJ2-5, reads DAMVIQNPRYQVTQFGKPVTLSCSQTLNHNVMYWYQQKSSQAPKLLFHYYDKDFNNEADTPDNFQSRRPNTSFCFLDIRSPGLGDTAMYLCATSRDQGPGETQYFGPGTRLLVL.

This chain links TRBV6-1 with TRBJ2-3, with a possible D match to TRBD2 (6 bases). V lost 4 bases, J lost 3 bases, and 20 bases lay in between. Germline CDR1 reads MNHNS; CDR2 reads SASEGT. This CDR3 is built from 17 residues. CDR3 bases: TGTGCCAGCAGTGTCCCGGGGGACCACACGGGGACAGATACGCAGTATTTT. Amino acids: CASSVPGDHTGTDTQYF.

The chain links TRBV9 to TRBJ1-2; no reliable D call. The CDR3 sequence is 17 residues long. V gave up 1 base and J gave up 3 bases, with 19 bases separating them. The germline CDR1 and CDR2 sequences are SGDLS and YYNGEE. CDR3 sequence (DNA): TGTGCCAGCAGCGTAACGGACTCCCGGGGATCTCACTATGGCTACACCTTC. Translating it yields CASSVTDSRGSHYGYTF. The complete variable domain, with remaining parts taken from reference TRBV9 and TRBJ1-2, reads DSGVTQTPKHLITATGQRVTLRCSPRSGDLSVYWYQQSLDQGLQFLIQYYNGEERAKGNILERFSAQQFPDLHSELNLSSLELGDSALYFCASSVTDSRGSHYGYTFGSGTRLTVV.

This clone appeared once. This chain links TRBV29-1 with TRBJ2-1, with 14 bases matching TRBD2. The CDR3 is 15 residues long. Germline assignment: CDR1 SQVTM and CDR2 ANQGSEA. With 5 bases clipped from V and 7 bases from J, the junction kept 7 bases outside the gene matches. CDR3 amino acids: CSVPGLAGGRNEQFF. The DNA of the CDR3 is TGCAGCGTTCCAGGACTAGCGGGGGGTCGGAATGAGCAGTTCTTC.

The chain joins TRBV2 to TRBJ2-7; weak D call: TRBD1 (6 bases). The V gene lost 6 bases and the J gene lost 4 bases, with 19 bases spanning the gap. Germline lookup yields CDR1 SNHLY and CDR2 FYNNEI. The CDR3 contains 15 residues. The CDR3 sequence is CASSYGTGPFYEQYF. CDR3 in DNA: TGTGCCAGCAGCTATGGCACAGGGCCGTTTTACGAGCAGTACTTC.

V usage is TRBV5-4 and J usage is TRBJ2-3, with TRBD2 as a possible D gene (6 bases). From germline, CDR1 is SGHNT and CDR2 YYREEE (reference sequence). This CDR3 contains 13 residues. V was cut by 6 bases and J by 4 bases, with 12 bases left in between. The CDR3 region has the DNA TGTGCCAGCACTAATCCTAGCGCAGATACGCAGTATTTT. It encodes CASTNPSADTQYF.

This clone appeared a single time. CDR3 region: CASSDRDRGLWTEAFF. CDR3 in DNA: TGTGCCAGCAGTGACCGGGACAGGGGGTTATGGACTGAAGCTTTCTTT. This chain connects TRBV6-1 to TRBJ1-1; 11 positions agree with TRBD1. The CDR3 length is 16 residues. CDR1 is MNHNS and CDR2 is SASEGT in the germline V gene. Losses at the gene ends were 3 bases for V and 5 bases for J; bases not matched to a gene: 8.

The J gene is TRBJ2-3, the V gene TRBV6-1; TRBD1 matches 7 bases. This CDR3 region has 14 residues. V trimming: 3 bases; J trimming: 4 bases; junction bases outside the gene matches: 4. CDR1 and CDR2 (germline): MNHNS, SASEGT. This CDR3 reads CASSDPGQPDTQYF. The CDR3 region has the DNA TGTGCCAGCAGTGACCCGGGACAGCCAGATACGCAGTATTTT.

The J gene is TRBJ1-5, the V gene TRBV5-1; 11 bases fit TRBD1. CDR1 is SGHRS, CDR2 YFSETQ, per germline. Trimming at V came to 4 bases and at J to 5 bases, leaving 5 bases not matched to a gene. The CDR3 runs 15 residues. The CDR3 protein is CASSPGQGVDQPQHF. The CDR3 DNA sequence: TGCGCCAGCAGCCCGGGACAGGGGGTAGATCAGCCCCAGCATTTT. Variable domain in full (rest from reference TRBV5-1 and TRBJ1-5): KAGVTQTPRYLIKTRGQQVTLSCSPISGHRSVSWYQQTPGQGLQFLFEYFSETQRNKGNFPGRFSGRQFSNSRSEMNVSTLELGDSALYLCASSPGQGVDQPQHFGDGTRLSIL.

This clone was detected only once. V usage is TRBV18 and J usage is TRBJ2-5; TRBD1 might be the D (6 bases). The V end was cut by 1 base, the J end by 4 bases, with 13 bases between. The germline gives CDR1 KGHSH, CDR2 LQKENI. The CDR3 length is 15 residues. The CDR3 loop reads CASSPREGVGETQYF. The CDR3 nucleotides read TGTGCCAGCTCACCACGTGAGGGGGTAGGAGAGACCCAGTACTTC. The whole variable domain, filled in from reference TRBV18 and TRBJ2-5, reads NAGVMQNPRHLVRRRGQEARLRCSPMKGHSHVYWYRQLPEEGLKFMVYLQKENIIDESGMPKERFSAEFPKEGPSILRIQQVVRGDSAAYFCASSPREGVGETQYFGPGTRLLVL.

On this clone: Germline is not matched at one junction end, which may reflect a read error. V and J are TRBV6-6 and TRBJ2-7; D is unresolved. CDR3 size: 11 residues. The germline V gene encodes CDR1 MNHNY and CDR2 SVGAGI (reference sequence). The chain's CDR3 is CASSPTYEQYF. As DNA, the CDR3 is TGTGCCAGCAGCCCCACCTATGAGCAGTACTTC.